The 31 T cell receptor beta chains below all came from one sample that was sequenced in a study of follicular helper T cells after annual influenza vaccination. Time point described: 2015-2016 season, pre-vaccination. TCRdb keeps only in-frame clones here, not all; method: immunoSEQ multiplex PCR. This table holds under 15,000 clones, about four fifths found once. Sequencing was performed on CXCR5- memory CD4+ T cells sorted from blood, taken on the day of influenza vaccination. The receptor source for this set is an adult who received the influenza vaccine.

V gene TRBV15 combines with J gene TRBJ1-4; no definite D call. Trimming shortened V by 0 bases and J by 6 bases, and 11 bases separated the two germline ends. CDR1 and CDR2 from the germline V gene are LNHNV and YYDKDF (reference sequence). The CDR3 contains 15 residues. This chain's CDR3 is CATSRDRGGYEKLFF. The DNA of the CDR3 is TGTGCCACCAGCAGAGATCGTGGTGGATATGAAAAACTGTTTTTT.

This clone has a handful of counts. This rearrangement joins TRBV5-4 to TRBJ1-2, with unresolved D. This CDR3 is built from 15 residues. Trimming took off 3 bases at V and 3 bases at J, with 15 bases between the two ends. Germline V CDR1 and CDR2: SGHNT, YYREEE (reference sequence). For the CDR3, the DNA is TGTGCCAGCAGCTCACCAACCCACAGTGACTATGGCTACACCTTC. It translates to CASSSPTHSDYGYTF. Full variable domain (outside the CDR3, taken from reference TRBV5-4 and TRBJ1-2): ETGVTQSPTHLIKTRGQQVTLRCSSQSGHNTVSWYQQALGQGPQFIFQYYREEENGRGNFPPRFSGLQFPNYSSELNVNALELDDSALYLCASSSPTHSDYGYTFGSGTRLTVV.

V usage is TRBV15 and J usage is TRBJ1-5; no firm D call. This CDR3 comprises 13 residues. V was cut by 0 bases and J by 6 bases, with 6 bases left in between. Germline-derived CDR1 and CDR2 are LNHNV and YYDKDF (reference sequence). The CDR3 nucleotides are TGTGCCACCAGCAGAGATCCTGGTCAGCCCCAGCATTTT. Its translation is CATSRDPGQPQHF.

The chain links TRBV28 to TRBJ1-2; the D is unclear. This CDR3 is 12 amino acids long. The germline CDR1 and CDR2 sequences are MDHEN and SYDVKM. V lost 5 bases, J lost 4 bases, and 8 bases lay in between. CDR3 DNA: TGTGCCAGCAGTCCCAACCTCTATGGCTACACCTTC. This encodes CASSPNLYGYTF.

This sequence joins TRBV5-5 and TRBJ2-3; possible D gene TRBD1, 5 bases. The ends were cut back, 1 base at V and 5 bases at J, with 17 bases in the middle. Germline V gene lookup returns CDR1 SGHKS and CDR2 YYEKEE (reference sequence). This CDR3 comprises 16 residues. The CDR3 sequence: CASSLTGSSSGDTQYF. In DNA, the CDR3 is TGTGCCAGCAGCTTGACAGGTTCTTCTTCCGGAGATACGCAGTATTTT.

The chain joins TRBV2 to TRBJ1-2; D gene ambiguous. The CDR3 covers 14 residues. Germline CDR1 reads SNHLY; CDR2 reads FYNNEI. V was clipped by 3 bases and J by 2 bases, with 10 bases between them. In DNA, the CDR3 is TGTGCCAGCAGTGACGAGGGCCCGAACTATGGCTACACCTTC. Translated, it gives CASSDEGPNYGYTF.

This clone was counted between two and nine times. The chain uses TRBV10-2 and TRBJ1-1; tentatively, D is TRBD1 (6 bases). V was trimmed by 2 bases and J by 5 bases, leaving 12 bases between them. This CDR3 region has 14 residues. Germline CDR1 WSHSY, CDR2 SAAADI. This CDR3 is CASSEAPRGTEAFF. In nucleotides, the CDR3 is TGCGCCAGCAGTGAGGCCCCGAGGGGGACTGAAGCTTTCTTT.

The V call is TRBV10-2, the J call TRBJ2-3; D is possibly TRBD2 (5 bases). Trimming took off 4 bases at V and 8 bases at J, with 16 bases between the two ends. This CDR3 is built from 14 residues. CDR1 is WSHSY, CDR2 SAAADI, per germline. The CDR3 DNA reads as TGCGCCAGCAGTGGGACTCGAGATAGGGCTACGCAGTATTTT. Amino acid sequence: CASSGTRDRATQYF.

As DNA, the CDR3 is TGTGCCAGCAGCTCACAGGGAGCCACTGAAGCTTTCTTT. Its translation: CASSSQGATEAFF. The V call is TRBV13, the J call TRBJ1-1; TRBD1 might be the D (6 bases). V was clipped by 4 bases and J by 4 bases, with 10 bases between them. The CDR3 sequence is 13 residues long. The germline gives CDR1 PRHDT, CDR2 FYEKMQ (reference sequence).

This sequence joins TRBV11-2 and TRBJ2-1; maybe TRBD2 (7 bases). Trimming pared 4 bases from V and 2 bases from J, leaving 15 bases between. Germline values: CDR1 SGHAT, CDR2 FQNNGV. This CDR3 spans 16 amino acids. In nucleotides, the CDR3 is TGTGCCAGCAGCTCCCCGAGGGGGGGGACCTACAATGAGCAGTTCTTC. It translates to CASSSPRGGTYNEQFF.

The chain uses TRBV2 and TRBJ2-2; 9 bases agree with TRBD2. Germline CDR1 is SNHLY and CDR2 is FYNNEI. The CDR3 extends over 14 amino acids. Trimming at V came to 1 base and at J to 7 bases, leaving 1 base not matched to a gene. The CDR3 region is CASSEGAGGGELFF. In DNA, the CDR3 is TGTGCCAGCAGTGAAGGAGCGGGAGGCGGGGAGCTGTTTTTT.

The chain couples TRBV14 to TRBJ1-2, with D perhaps matching TRBD1 (5 bases). The CDR3 covers 15 residues. Trimming cost V 4 bases and J 4 bases, with 16 bases left between them. Germline CDR1 and CDR2: SGHDN and FVKESK. CDR3 protein: CASSPRRGFGYGYTF. The DNA for the CDR3 is TGTGCCAGCAGCCCCCGCCGGGGCTTTGGCTATGGCTACACCTTC. Full variable domain (missing parts from reference TRBV14 and TRBJ1-2): EAGVTQFPSHSVIEKGQTVTLRCDPISGHDNLYWYRRVMGKEIKFLLHFVKESKQDESGMPNNRFLAERTGGTYSTLKVQPAELEDSGVYFCASSPRRGFGYGYTFGSGTRLTVV.

The chain combines TRBV7-2 with TRBJ2-1, with 10 nucleotides matching TRBD2. CDR1 is SGHTA, CDR2 FQGNSA, per germline. This CDR3 has 16 amino acids. V dropped 4 bases and J dropped 4; count of bases not matched to a gene: 7. For the CDR3, the DNA is TGTGCCAGCAGCTCCAGTAGAGCGGGGGGGTACAATGAGCAGTTCTTC. Translated: CASSSSRAGGYNEQFF.

This clone was seen only a few times. The chain combines TRBV7-6 with TRBJ1-2, with D unresolved. Per germline, CDR1 SGHVS and CDR2 FNYEAQ. Trimming removed 7 bases at V and 0 bases at J, with 15 bases between. This CDR3 spans 15 amino acids. The CDR3 loop is CASTPRGRSNYGYTF. The CDR3 DNA reads as TGTGCCAGCACCCCTAGAGGGCGCTCTAACTATGGCTACACCTTC. The full variable domain, in which reference TRBV7-6 and TRBJ1-2 provide the parts outside the CDR3, is GAGVSQSPRYKVTKRGQDVALRCDPISGHVSLYWYRQALGQGPEFLTYFNYEAQQDKSGLPNDRFSAERPEGSISTLTIQRTEQRDSAMYRCASTPRGRSNYGYTFGSGTRLTVV.

This chain uses TRBV28 with TRBJ2-5; 10 bases are a match to TRBD1. The trim removed 2 bases at V and 5 bases at J, leaving 11 bases unmatched. Germline V gene sequence: CDR1 MDHEN, CDR2 SYDVKM. There are 17 residues in the CDR3. The CDR3 DNA reads as TGTGCCAGCAGTTTAGGGTTCCGGACAGGGGGGTTGGAGACCCAGTACTTC. Its protein is CASSLGFRTGGLETQYF.

The V gene is TRBV5-1, the J gene TRBJ2-7; D uncertain. V was trimmed by 0 bases and J by 0 bases, leaving 13 bases between them. The CDR3 length is 16 residues. Per the germline V gene, CDR1 is SGHRS and CDR2 is YFSETQ. This CDR3 is CASSLDARTLSYEQYF. As DNA, the CDR3 is TGCGCCAGCAGCTTGGATGCTCGAACCCTCTCCTACGAGCAGTACTTC. The full variable domain, rest sourced from reference TRBV5-1 and TRBJ2-7, is KAGVTQTPRYLIKTRGQQVTLSCSPISGHRSVSWYQQTPGQGLQFLFEYFSETQRNKGNFPGRFSGRQFSNSRSEMNVSTLELGDSALYLCASSLDARTLSYEQYFGPGTRLTVT.

This clone was detected once. The chain links TRBV15 to TRBJ1-2; TRBD1 might be the D (5 bases). Germline CDR1 LNHNV, CDR2 YYDKDF (reference sequence). CDR3 length equals 15 residues. V shed 0 bases and J shed 0 bases, with 8 bases lying between them. The CDR3 protein is CATSRDRGANYGYTF. The CDR3 DNA follows: TGTGCCACCAGCAGAGATCGGGGCGCTAACTATGGCTACACCTTC.

The V gene is TRBV4-1, the J gene TRBJ1-4, with 9 bases fitting TRBD1. The CDR3 covers 13 residues. Looked up from germline, CDR1 is MGHRA and CDR2 is YSYEKL. Unmatched junction bases numbered 4, after V lost 6 bases and J lost 8 bases. The CDR3 DNA is TGCGCCAGCAGTCAACAGGGGGCAGAAAAACTGTTTTTT. It specifies CASSQQGAEKLFF.

V and J are TRBV5-1 and TRBJ2-7, with 7 bases that match TRBD1. Losses at the gene ends were 4 bases for V and 3 bases for J; bases not matched to a gene: 4. Germline V gene lookup returns CDR1 SGHRS and CDR2 YFSETQ. The CDR3 is 13 residues long. The CDR3 bases are TGCGCCAGCAGCAGGGGACAGAACTACGAGCAGTACTTC. As protein: CASSRGQNYEQYF.

This rearrangement joins TRBV20-1 to TRBJ2-5; no firm D call. V was trimmed by 6 bases and J by 4 bases, leaving 9 bases between them. In germline, CDR1 is DFQATT, CDR2 SNEGSKA (reference sequence). The CDR3 is 11 amino acids. In DNA form, the CDR3 reads TGCAGTGCACCCAAGTCAGAGACCCAGTACTTC. Amino acids: CSAPKSETQYF.

The CDR3 region is CASSPGQGQPQHF. The CDR3 coding sequence is TGTGCCAGCAGCCCGGGACAGGGCCAGCCCCAGCATTTT. The chain uses TRBV7-7 and TRBJ1-5, with TRBD1 matching 9 bases. Germline V gene lookup returns CDR1 SSHAT and CDR2 FNYEAQ (reference sequence). This CDR3 is built from 13 residues. The V gene end was trimmed by 5 bases and the J gene end by 7 bases; junction bases not matched to a gene: 3.

This clone was recorded a few times. The J gene is TRBJ2-7, the V gene TRBV19; D remains unclear. This CDR3 comprises 14 residues. Germline CDR1 is LNHDA and CDR2 is SQIVND (reference sequence). The V end lost 6 bases, the J end lost 3 bases, and 15 bases lay between the germline ends. CDR3 nucleotide sequence: TGTGCCAGTAGCCTTCAAGGATCTTTCTACGAGCAGTACTTC. Translated, it gives CASSLQGSFYEQYF.

V gene TRBV28 combines with J gene TRBJ2-7; D unclear. The CDR3 contains 11 residues. The germline CDR1 and CDR2 sequences are MDHEN and SYDVKM. Trimming removed 6 bases at V and 0 bases at J, with 3 bases between. CDR3 DNA: TGTGCCAGCAGCTACTCCTACGAGCAGTACTTC. Its protein is CASSYSYEQYF.

The chain links TRBV9 to TRBJ2-1, with a tentative D call TRBD2 (5 bases). The germline V and J ends were trimmed by 4 bases and 6 bases, with 20 bases remaining between them. This CDR3 has 16 amino acids. CDR1 and CDR2 (germline): SGDLS, YYNGEE. CDR3 nucleotide sequence: TGTGCCAGCAGCCCCCCAGCGGACCGGTTGGGCAATGAGCAGTTCTTC. Translated, it gives CASSPPADRLGNEQFF. Together with reference TRBV9 and TRBJ2-1, the CDR3 gives the full variable domain: DSGVTQTPKHLITATGQRVTLRCSPRSGDLSVYWYQQSLDQGLQFLIQYYNGEERAKGNILERFSAQQFPDLHSELNLSSLELGDSALYFCASSPPADRLGNEQFFGPGTRLTVL.

The CDR3, as DNA: TGCAGCGTTCGGGGGCCAAGCTACGAGCAGTACTTC. It is translated as CSVRGPSYEQYF. The chain is built from TRBV29-1 and TRBJ2-7, with D perhaps assigned TRBD1 or TRBD2 (6 bases each). Germline lookup yields CDR1 SQVTM and CDR2 ANQGSEA. The CDR3 length is 12 residues. V was trimmed by 5 bases and J by 3 bases, leaving 11 bases between them.

The rearrangement uses TRBV30 and TRBJ2-1; 7 nucleotides agree with TRBD1. This CDR3 region has 13 residues. The germline CDR1 and CDR2 sequences are GTSNPN and SVGIG (reference sequence). J was trimmed by 13 bases and V by 4 bases; bases with no gene match: 13. CDR3 loop: CAWTPNLQGLQFF. DNA of the CDR3: TGTGCCTGGACACCCAACTTACAGGGGCTTCAGTTCTTC.

This clone was detected once. CDR3 DNA sequence: TGTGCCAGCAGTTTATCCCCCGAAAAACTGTTTTTT. Protein product: CASSLSPEKLFF. This rearrangement joins TRBV28 to TRBJ1-4; no clear D gene. Germline V gene sequence: CDR1 MDHEN, CDR2 SYDVKM. The CDR3 is 12 residues long. V lost 1 base and J lost 8, with 5 bases in between.

The rearrangement uses TRBV30 and TRBJ1-4; D is perhaps TRBD1 (5 bases). Trimming took 2 bases from V and 5 from J, leaving 12 bases between them. Germline V lookup: CDR1 GTSNPN, CDR2 SVGIG (reference sequence). The CDR3 is 14 amino acids. The CDR3 loop reads CAWSRDLRNEKLFF. Here the CDR3 DNA reads TGTGCCTGGAGTCGGGACTTGAGAAATGAAAAACTGTTTTTT.

Here the CDR3 reads CASSIGGLAGGIPVFF. CDR3 sequence (DNA): TGTGCCAGTAGTATAGGGGGACTAGCGGGGGGAATCCCGGTGTTCTTC. The chain has TRBV19 and TRBJ2-1; 15 bases align to TRBD2. Unmatched junction bases numbered 10, after V lost 1 base and J lost 15 bases. The V gene's germline CDR1 is LNHDA and CDR2 SQIVND (reference sequence). The CDR3 consists of 16 residues.

The chain carries TRBV7-2 and TRBJ1-2; no firm D call. Germline V gene lookup returns CDR1 SGHTA and CDR2 FQGNSA. Trimming removed 3 bases at V and 6 bases at J, with 11 bases between. The CDR3 has 13 amino acids. The CDR3 DNA is TGTGCCAGCAGCTTCCGGGGAACCGATGGCTACACCTTC. This codes for CASSFRGTDGYTF.

The rearrangement uses TRBV11-2 and TRBJ2-1, with 9 bases that match TRBD1. Germline V lookup: CDR1 SGHAT, CDR2 FQNNGV. The CDR3 consists of 14 residues. Trimming took 5 bases from V and 10 from J; bases not matched to a gene: 9. CDR3: CASSKTGGSGEQFF. The CDR3 coding sequence is TGTGCCAGCAGCAAGACAGGGGGAAGTGGAGAGCAGTTCTTC.